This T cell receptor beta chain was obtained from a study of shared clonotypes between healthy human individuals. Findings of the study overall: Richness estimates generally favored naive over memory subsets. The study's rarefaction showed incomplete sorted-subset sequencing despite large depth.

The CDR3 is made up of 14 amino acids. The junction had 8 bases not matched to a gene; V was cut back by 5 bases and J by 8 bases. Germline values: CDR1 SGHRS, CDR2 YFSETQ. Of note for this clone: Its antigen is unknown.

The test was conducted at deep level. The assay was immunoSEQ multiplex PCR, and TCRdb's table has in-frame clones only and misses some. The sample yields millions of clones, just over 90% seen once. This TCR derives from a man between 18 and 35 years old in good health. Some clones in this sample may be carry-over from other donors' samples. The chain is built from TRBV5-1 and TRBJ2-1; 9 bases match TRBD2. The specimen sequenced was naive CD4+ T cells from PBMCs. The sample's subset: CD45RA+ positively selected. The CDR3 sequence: CASRLNSGGHEQFF. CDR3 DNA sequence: TGCGCCAGCAGGTTGAATAGCGGGGGCCATGAGCAGTTCTTC. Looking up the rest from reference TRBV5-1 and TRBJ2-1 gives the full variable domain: KAGVTQTPRYLIKTRGQQVTLSCSPISGHRSVSWYQQTPGQGLQFLFEYFSETQRNKGNFPGRFSGRQFSNSRSEMNVSTLELGDSALYLCASRLNSGGHEQFFGPGTRLTVL.